The clone carrying this TCR beta chain was seen many times. This CDR3 spans 15 amino acids. The germline gives CDR1 SGDLS, CDR2 YYNGEE. V was trimmed by 0 bases and J by 0 bases, leaving 7 bases between them. This specimen comes from a study of patients and donors after allogeneic stem cell transplantation. TCRdb re-called the RT-PCR reads with MiXCR, one entry per CDR3 protein. Seen here are over 400,000 distinct CDR3 sequences, 16% observed once, and the top ten hold roughly 7.2%. This clonotype was obtained from a human donor who was either an allogeneic HSCT recipient or a stem cell or donor lymphocyte infusion donor (not recorded which). It is not recorded whose cells these are; they may come from a transplant donor. The chain joins TRBV9 to TRBJ1-5; no firm D call. The specimen was blood, either unsorted or a sorted T cell fraction (not recorded which). The CDR3 sequence: CASSVAGNSNQPQHF. CDR3 nucleotides: TGTGCCAGCAGCGTAGCGGGAAATAGCAATCAGCCCCAGCATTTT. Looking up the rest from reference TRBV9 and TRBJ1-5 gives the full variable domain: DSGVTQTPKHLITATGQRVTLRCSPRSGDLSVYWYQQSLDQGLQFLIQYYNGEERAKGNILERFSAQQFPDLHSELNLSSLELGDSALYFCASSVAGNSNQPQHFGDGTRLSIL.